Described below is a single T cell receptor beta chain sequence and its context. What this receptor recognizes is not known. Qualities for individual bases were not recorded, and no much larger clone is one base off. Systemically healthy Caucasian individuals from Russia, 39 in total and aged about 6 to 95 years, were included as donors. Each donor gave around 9 milliliters of peripheral blood, collected into EDTA-treated Vacutainer tubes. Ficoll-Paque density-gradient centrifugation was used to isolate PBMCs, with at least 6.5 million per sample. Trizol reagent was used to extract total RNA from PBMCs, with at least 5.5 micrograms per sample. Naive CD45RAhigh/CD27high T cell percentages were measured by flow cytometry on a PBMC aliquot from every donor. The sample belongs to a study of blood T cells in healthy people across ages (dated by TCRdb to between 2014 and 2016). As for the study more broadly: Template switching captured roughly one uniquely barcoded TCR beta cDNA molecule per two T cells in model experiments. Using deep sequencing normalized with unique cDNA molecular identifiers, the study measured how TCR beta repertoire diversity changes with age. Donors were grouped into four age groups: young (average approximately 16 years), middle-aged (around 39), aged (roughly 62) and long-lived (roughly 80). The study analyzed two additional independent replicas of 1 million unique cDNA reads from the same blood draw for two donors, one aged 18 to 30 and one aged 80 or older.

Library preparation was by 5' RACE. The sample was run on an Illumina HiSeq 2500. The second PCR ran for about 6 to 12 cycles and used a J-beta primer mix along with a sample-barcoded 5' primer. Each TCR beta cDNA molecule received a unique molecular identifier from a template-switch 5' adaptor carrying 12 random nucleotides. Each sample yielded at least 3 million CDR3-containing paired-end reads. All of the RNA was converted into first-strand cDNA using the Mint cDNA synthesis kit, with a TRBC-specific oligonucleotide serving as the primer. Following uracil-DNA glycosylase treatment, all cDNA underwent a first 18-cycle PCR with the universal primers M1SS and BC2_uni_R. Turning to the authors' computational methods: For normalization, 1 million high-quality reads, each with a distinct molecular identifier, were randomly selected from each sample. Instead of being binned into consensus sequences, reads that shared molecular identifiers were thrown out. MiTCR, run with a Q25 quality threshold and the strictest error-elimination algorithm, handled CDR3 identification, clonotype clustering and error correction. A nonparametric unseen species model using Euler transformation provided a lower-bound estimate of total TCR beta diversity. TCRdb trimmed public reads at Q25 via fastp, called clones via MiXCR and kept in-frame beta chains. Each CDR3 protein gets just one entry, which takes the most common genes and DNA from the rows behind it. TCRdb, not the authors, supplied the V and J calls. A total of fewer than 650,000 distinct CDR3 sequences appear in this sample, roughly a quarter of them only once. The ten largest clones capture approximately 3.3% of the sample.

Counted from cysteine to phenylalanine, this CDR3 has 14 amino acids. Only CDR3 DNA is held: 42 bases, read in frame from base 1. V and J are truncated by 3 bases and 4 bases respectively, leaving an intervening sequence of 12 bases. CDR1 and CDR2, per the germline V gene, are SGHTA and FQGNSA. Results the study describes overall, beyond this receptor: Conclusive comparison of naive and antigen-experienced compartments was prevented by the profiling of bulk unsorted PBMCs. Because the CMV infection status of the donors was unknown, age-related changes in expanded clonotypes may potentially have been confounded. Observed TCR beta diversity correlated strongly with the percentage of naive T cells measured by flow cytometry. Estimates of total diversity from one million sequenced T cells were regarded as lower bounds and underestimates. Observed TCR beta diversity per million T cells fell roughly linearly with age, and a significant reduction was already apparent by age around 39. Compared with the aged group, more naive CD4+ T cells, fewer expanded clones and increased TCR diversity were shown by the long-lived group, suggesting age selection.

These data are also associated with another study on T cells of mothers and their children. Per the second study: Nine systemically healthy Caucasian individuals served as donors, namely three mothers together with their six children. cDNA synthesis used all of the extracted RNA, with approximately 1.4 ug of RNA in each 15 ul reaction. In the second PCR, the M1S primer added sample barcodes and 2-4 random nucleotides. Over 8 million TCR beta CDR3 reads were obtained for each mother, and about 3 million reads were obtained for each child. In both related and unrelated pairs, thymic selection shapes the output of TCR recombination in a similar way, with inherited differences having only a minor effect. Normalized repertoire overlap in related mother-child pairs was always slightly higher than in unrelated mother-child pairs, but the difference was never significant. No persistent microchimeric T cell clones were detected, at a sensitivity of 90 to 100 clones per million clonotypes. The study used deep NGS to compare TCR beta repertoires of mothers and children, seeking features distinguishing related mother-child pairs from unrelated individuals. The mean age was about 37 +/- 4 years for the mothers and about 10 +/- 4 years for the children. After adapters were ligated using NEBNext reagents, the libraries underwent 100+100 nt paired-end sequencing on an Illumina HiSeq 2000. To prevent cross-contamination, the mother and child libraries were prepared a month apart and were sequenced in separate runs. For each donor, between 500,000 and 2,000,000 distinct TCR beta clonotypes were identified. Naive TCR beta clonotypes were estimated from low-frequency clonotypes matched to each donor's FACS-determined naive share, without sorting.

The origin of this receptor is a boy younger than 10 in good health. The chain links TRBV7-2 with TRBJ2-5; the D region may be TRBD1 or TRBD2, each matching 5 bases equally. Specimen: blood. The nucleotides are TGTGCCAGCAGCTTCGGGACCCTTGGAGAGACCCAGTACTTC. Its translation reads: CASSFGTLGETQYF.